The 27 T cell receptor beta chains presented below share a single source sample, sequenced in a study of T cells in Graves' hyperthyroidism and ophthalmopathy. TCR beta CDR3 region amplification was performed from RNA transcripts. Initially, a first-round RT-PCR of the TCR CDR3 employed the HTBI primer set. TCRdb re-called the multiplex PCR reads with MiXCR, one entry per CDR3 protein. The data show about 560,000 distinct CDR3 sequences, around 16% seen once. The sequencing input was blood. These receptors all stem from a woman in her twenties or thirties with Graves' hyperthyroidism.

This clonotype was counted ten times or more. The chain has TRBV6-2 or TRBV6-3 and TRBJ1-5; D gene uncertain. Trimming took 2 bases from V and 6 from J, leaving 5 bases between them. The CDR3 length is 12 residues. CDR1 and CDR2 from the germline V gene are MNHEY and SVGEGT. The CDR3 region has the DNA TGTGCCAGCAGTTACGGAGGTCAGCCCCAGCATTTT. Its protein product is CASSYGGQPQHF.

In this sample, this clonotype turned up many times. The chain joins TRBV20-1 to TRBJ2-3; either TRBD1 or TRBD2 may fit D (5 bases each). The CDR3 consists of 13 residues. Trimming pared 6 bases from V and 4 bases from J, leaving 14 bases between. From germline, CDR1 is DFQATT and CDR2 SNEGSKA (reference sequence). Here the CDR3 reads CSAREQGPDTQYF. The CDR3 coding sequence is TGCAGTGCCAGGGAGCAGGGACCAGATACGCAGTATTTT.

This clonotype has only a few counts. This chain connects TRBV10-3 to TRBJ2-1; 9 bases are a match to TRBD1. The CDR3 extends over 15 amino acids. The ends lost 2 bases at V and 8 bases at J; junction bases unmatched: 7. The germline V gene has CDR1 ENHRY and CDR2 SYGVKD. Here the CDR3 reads CAISEIDRGYDEQFF. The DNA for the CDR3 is TGTGCCATCAGTGAGATCGACAGGGGGTACGATGAGCAGTTCTTC.

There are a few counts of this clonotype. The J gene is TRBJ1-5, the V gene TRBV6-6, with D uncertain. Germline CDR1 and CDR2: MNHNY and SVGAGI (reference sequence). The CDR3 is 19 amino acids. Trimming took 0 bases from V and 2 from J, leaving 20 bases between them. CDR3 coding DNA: TGTGCCAGCAGTTACTCGAAACCCGAGGGTGGGCTGGGCAATCAGCCCCAGCATTTT. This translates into CASSYSKPEGGLGNQPQHF.

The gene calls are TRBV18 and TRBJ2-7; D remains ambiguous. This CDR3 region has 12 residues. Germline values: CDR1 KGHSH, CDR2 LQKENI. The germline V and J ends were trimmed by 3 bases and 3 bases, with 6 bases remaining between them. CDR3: CASSPWNYEQYF. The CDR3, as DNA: TGTGCCAGCTCACCCTGGAACTACGAGCAGTACTTC.

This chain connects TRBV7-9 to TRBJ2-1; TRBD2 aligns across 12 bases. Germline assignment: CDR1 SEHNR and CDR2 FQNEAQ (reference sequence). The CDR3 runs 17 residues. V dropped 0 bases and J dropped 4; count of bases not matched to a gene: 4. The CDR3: CASSLAGTSGRYNEQFF. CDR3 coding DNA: TGTGCCAGCAGCTTAGCGGGCACTAGCGGGAGGTACAATGAGCAGTTCTTC.

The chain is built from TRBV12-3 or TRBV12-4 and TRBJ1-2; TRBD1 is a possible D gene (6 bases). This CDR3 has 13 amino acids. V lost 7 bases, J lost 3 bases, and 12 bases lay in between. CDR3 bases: TGTGCCAGCAAACAGGGACACTACTATGGCTACACCTTC. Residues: CASKQGHYYGYTF.

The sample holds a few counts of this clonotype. The CDR3 nucleotides read TGTGCCAGCAGTAGCGGTAGCGGGACCCCCTACAATGAGCAGTTCTTC. Residues: CASSSGSGTPYNEQFF. The V and J genes are TRBV6-2 or TRBV6-3 and TRBJ2-1; 8 nucleotides agree with TRBD2. This CDR3 contains 16 residues. Germline V gene lookup returns CDR1 MNHEY and CDR2 SVGEGT. With V trimmed by 5 bases and J by 2 bases, 8 bases remained unmatched.

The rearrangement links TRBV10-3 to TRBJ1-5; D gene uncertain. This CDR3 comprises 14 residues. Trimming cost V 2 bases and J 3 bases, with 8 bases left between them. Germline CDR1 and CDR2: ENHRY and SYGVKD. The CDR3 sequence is CAISERTDNQPQHF. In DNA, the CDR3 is TGTGCCATCAGTGAGCGAACAGACAATCAGCCCCAGCATTTT.

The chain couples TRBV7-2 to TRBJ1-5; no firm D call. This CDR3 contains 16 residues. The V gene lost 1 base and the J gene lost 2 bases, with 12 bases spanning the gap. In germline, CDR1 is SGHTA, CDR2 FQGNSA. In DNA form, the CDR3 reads TGTGCCAGCAGCTTAGGTATCCCTCAGGGCAATCAGCCCCAGCATTTT. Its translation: CASSLGIPQGNQPQHF.

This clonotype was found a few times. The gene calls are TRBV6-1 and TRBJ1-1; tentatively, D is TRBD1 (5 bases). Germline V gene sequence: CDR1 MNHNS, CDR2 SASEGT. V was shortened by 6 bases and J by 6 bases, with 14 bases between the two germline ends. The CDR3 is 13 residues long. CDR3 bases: TGTGCCAGCAGACAAGACAGTCGCGCTGAAGCTTTCTTT. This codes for CASRQDSRAEAFF.

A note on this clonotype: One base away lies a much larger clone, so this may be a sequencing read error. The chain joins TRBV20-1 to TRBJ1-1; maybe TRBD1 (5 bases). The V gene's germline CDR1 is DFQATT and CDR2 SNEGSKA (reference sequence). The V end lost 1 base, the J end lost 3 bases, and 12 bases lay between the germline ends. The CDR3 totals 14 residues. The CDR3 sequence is CSARGGPLHTEAFF. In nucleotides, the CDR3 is TGCAGTGCTAGAGGGGGACCGTTGCACACTGAAGCTTTCTTT.

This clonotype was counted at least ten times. The CDR3 nucleotides are TGTGCCAGCAGTTTCGGGGGACAGAACTTAGATACGCAGTATTTT. Protein sequence: CASSFGGQNLDTQYF. The chain employs TRBV28 and TRBJ2-3, with D possibly TRBD1 on 7 matching bases. The CDR3 sequence is 15 residues long. V lost 3 bases to trimming and J lost 5 bases, with 15 bases between them. Germline V CDR1 and CDR2: MDHEN, SYDVKM.

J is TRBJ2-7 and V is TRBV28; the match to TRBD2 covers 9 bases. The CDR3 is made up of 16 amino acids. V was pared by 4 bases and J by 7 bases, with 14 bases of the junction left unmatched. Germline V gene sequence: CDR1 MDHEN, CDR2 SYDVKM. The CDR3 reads CASSYSILAGVGEQYF. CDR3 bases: TGTGCCAGCAGTTACTCGATTTTAGCGGGAGTTGGGGAGCAGTACTTC.

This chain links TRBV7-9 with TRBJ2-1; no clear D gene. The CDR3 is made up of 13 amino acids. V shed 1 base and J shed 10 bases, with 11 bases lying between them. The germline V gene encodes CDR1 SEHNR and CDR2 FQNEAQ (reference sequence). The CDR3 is CASSLVAGGEQFF. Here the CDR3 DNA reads TGTGCCAGCAGCTTAGTGGCAGGTGGGGAGCAGTTCTTC. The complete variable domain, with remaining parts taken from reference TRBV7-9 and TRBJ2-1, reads DTGVSQNPRHKITKRGQNVTFRCDPISEHNRLYWYRQTLGQGPEFLTYFQNEAQLEKSRLLSDRFSAERPKGSFSTLEIQRTEQGDSAMYLCASSLVAGGEQFFGPGTRLTVL.

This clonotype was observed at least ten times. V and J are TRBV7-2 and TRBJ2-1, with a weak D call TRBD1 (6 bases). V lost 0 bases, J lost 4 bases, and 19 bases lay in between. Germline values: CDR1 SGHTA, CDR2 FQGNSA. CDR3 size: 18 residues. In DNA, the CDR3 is TGTGCCAGCAGCTTAGCGCTAAGTGCAGGGGACGGGTACAATGAGCAGTTCTTC. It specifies CASSLALSAGDGYNEQFF.

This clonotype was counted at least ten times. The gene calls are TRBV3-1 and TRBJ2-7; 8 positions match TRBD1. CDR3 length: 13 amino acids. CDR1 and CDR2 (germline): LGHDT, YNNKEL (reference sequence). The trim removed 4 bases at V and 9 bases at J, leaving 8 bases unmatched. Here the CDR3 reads CASSPPDRVGQYF. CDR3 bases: TGTGCCAGCAGCCCGCCGGACAGGGTAGGGCAGTACTTC.

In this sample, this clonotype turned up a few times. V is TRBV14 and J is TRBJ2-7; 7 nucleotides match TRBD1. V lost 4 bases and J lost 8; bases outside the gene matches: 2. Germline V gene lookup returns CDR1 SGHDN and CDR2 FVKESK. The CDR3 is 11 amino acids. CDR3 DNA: TGTGCCAGCAGCCTGGGACAGCAGCAGTACTTC. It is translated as CASSLGQQQYF.

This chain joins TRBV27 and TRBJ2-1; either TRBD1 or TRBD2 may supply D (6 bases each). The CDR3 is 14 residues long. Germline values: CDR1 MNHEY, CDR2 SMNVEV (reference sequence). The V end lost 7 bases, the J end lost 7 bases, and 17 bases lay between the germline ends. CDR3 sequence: CASTRRGSVNEQFF. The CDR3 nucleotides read TGTGCCAGCACTCGGAGGGGGAGTGTAAATGAGCAGTTCTTC.

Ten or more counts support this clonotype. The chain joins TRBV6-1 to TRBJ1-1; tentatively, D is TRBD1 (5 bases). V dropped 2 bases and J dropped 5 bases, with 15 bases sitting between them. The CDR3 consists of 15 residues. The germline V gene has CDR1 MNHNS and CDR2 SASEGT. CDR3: CASSERLEGRTEAFF. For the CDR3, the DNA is TGTGCCAGCAGTGAACGGCTGGAGGGGCGGACTGAAGCTTTCTTT.

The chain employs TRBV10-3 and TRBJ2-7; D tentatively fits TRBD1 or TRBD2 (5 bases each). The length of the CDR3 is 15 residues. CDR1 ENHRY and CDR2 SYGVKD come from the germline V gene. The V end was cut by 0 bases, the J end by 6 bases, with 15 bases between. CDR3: CAISESPRGISEQYF. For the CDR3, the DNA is TGTGCCATCAGTGAGTCCCCTCGGGGCATCTCCGAGCAGTACTTC.

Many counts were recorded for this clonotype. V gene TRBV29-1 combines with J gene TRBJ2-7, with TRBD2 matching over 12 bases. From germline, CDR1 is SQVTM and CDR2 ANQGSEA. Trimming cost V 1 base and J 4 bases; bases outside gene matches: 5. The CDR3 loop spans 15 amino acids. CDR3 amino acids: CSVEGPGLAGYEQYF. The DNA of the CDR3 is TGCAGCGTTGAAGGCCCAGGACTAGCGGGATACGAGCAGTACTTC.

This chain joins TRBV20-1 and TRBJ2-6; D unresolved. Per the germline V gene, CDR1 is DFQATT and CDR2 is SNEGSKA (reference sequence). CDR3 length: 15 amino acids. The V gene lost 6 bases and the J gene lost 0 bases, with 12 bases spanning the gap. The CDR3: CSAGTAGSGANVLTF. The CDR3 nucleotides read TGCAGTGCGGGAACAGCAGGCTCTGGGGCCAACGTCCTGACTTTC.

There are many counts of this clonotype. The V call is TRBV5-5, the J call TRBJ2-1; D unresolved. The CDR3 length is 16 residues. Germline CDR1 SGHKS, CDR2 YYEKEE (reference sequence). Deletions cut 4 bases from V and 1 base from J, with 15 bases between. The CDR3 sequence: CASSVYLEISYNEQFF. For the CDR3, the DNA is TGTGCCAGCAGCGTCTACTTGGAGATTTCCTACAATGAGCAGTTCTTC.

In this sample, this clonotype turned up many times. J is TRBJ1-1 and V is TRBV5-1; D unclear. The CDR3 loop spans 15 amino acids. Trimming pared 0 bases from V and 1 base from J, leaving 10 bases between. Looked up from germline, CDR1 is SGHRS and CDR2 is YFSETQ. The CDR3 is CASSLVGWGNTEAFF. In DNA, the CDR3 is TGCGCCAGCAGCTTGGTCGGTTGGGGGAACACTGAAGCTTTCTTT.

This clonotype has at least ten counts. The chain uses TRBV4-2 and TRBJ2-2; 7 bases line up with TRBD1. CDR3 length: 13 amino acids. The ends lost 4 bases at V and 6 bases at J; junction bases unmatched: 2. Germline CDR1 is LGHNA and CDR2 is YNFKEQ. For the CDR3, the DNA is TGTGCCAGCAGCCTCGACAGGGCCGGGGAGCTGTTTTTT. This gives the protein CASSLDRAGELFF.

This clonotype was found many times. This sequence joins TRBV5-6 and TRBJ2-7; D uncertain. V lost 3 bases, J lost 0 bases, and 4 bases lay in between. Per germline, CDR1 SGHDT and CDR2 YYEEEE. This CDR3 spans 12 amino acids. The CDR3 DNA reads TGTGCCAGCAGCTGGGCCTCCTACGAGCAGTACTTC. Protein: CASSWASYEQYF. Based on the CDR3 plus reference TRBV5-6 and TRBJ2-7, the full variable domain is DAGVTQSPTHLIKTRGQQVTLRCSPKSGHDTVSWYQQALGQGPQFIFQYYEEEERQRGNFPDRFSGHQFPNYSSELNVNALLLGDSALYLCASSWASYEQYFGPGTRLTVT.